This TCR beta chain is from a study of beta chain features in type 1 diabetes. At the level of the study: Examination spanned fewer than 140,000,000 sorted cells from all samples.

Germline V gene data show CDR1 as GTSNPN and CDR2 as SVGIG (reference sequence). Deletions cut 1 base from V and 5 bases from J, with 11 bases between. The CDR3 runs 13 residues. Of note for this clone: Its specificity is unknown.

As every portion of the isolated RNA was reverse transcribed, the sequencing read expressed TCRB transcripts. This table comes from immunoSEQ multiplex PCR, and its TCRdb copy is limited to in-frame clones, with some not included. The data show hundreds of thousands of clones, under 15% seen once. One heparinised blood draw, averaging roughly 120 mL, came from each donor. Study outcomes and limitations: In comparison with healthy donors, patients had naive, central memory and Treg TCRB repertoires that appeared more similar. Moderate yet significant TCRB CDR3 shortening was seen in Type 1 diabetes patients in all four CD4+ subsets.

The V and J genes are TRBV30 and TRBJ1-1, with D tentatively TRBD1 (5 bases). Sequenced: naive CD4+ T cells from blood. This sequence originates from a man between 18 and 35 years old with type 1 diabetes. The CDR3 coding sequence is TGTGCCTGGAGTGAGCAGGGAGAGACTGAAGCTTTCTTT. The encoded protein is CAWSEQGETEAFF.